The 4 T cell receptor beta chains reported below all come from one sample, sequenced in a study of control samples from healthy donors and cancer patients. Data came from immunoSEQ multiplex PCR; TCRdb stores just in-frame clones and leaves some out. This sample has 400,000 to 450,000 clones, with 75% to 95% found just once. Material: PBMCs. Every receptor here comes from a man aged 40-50 years with head and neck cancer.

The gene calls are TRBV5-6 and TRBJ2-7; D is possibly TRBD1 (8 bases). CDR1 is SGHDT and CDR2 is YYEEEE in the germline V gene. The CDR3 has 17 amino acids. V was pared by 1 base and J by 2 bases, with 19 bases between. CDR3 protein: CASSLPQGGRWTYEQYF. The CDR3 DNA reads as TGTGCCAGCAGCTTGCCACAGGGGGGGCGATGGACCTACGAGCAGTACTTC.

This chain uses TRBV27 with TRBJ2-7; the D gene could be TRBD1 or TRBD2 (5 bases each). The germline V and J ends were trimmed by 1 base and 6 bases, with 22 bases remaining between them. The germline CDR1 and CDR2 sequences are MNHEY and SMNVEV (reference sequence). The CDR3 has 17 amino acids. In DNA, the CDR3 is TGTGCCAGCAGTTTATTCCTCCGGGGCTTACCCCCTACCGAGCAGTACTTC. Its protein is CASSLFLRGLPPTEQYF.

The rearrangement links TRBV11-2 to TRBJ2-3, with TRBD2 as a possible D gene (5 bases). Per the germline V gene, CDR1 is SGHAT and CDR2 is FQNNGV. V was shortened by 5 bases and J by 1 base, with 7 bases between the two germline ends. This CDR3 contains 13 residues. The CDR3 loop reads CASSPAGTDTQYF. The CDR3 DNA reads TGTGCCAGCAGCCCAGCGGGCACAGATACGCAGTATTTT.

This sequence joins TRBV5-4 and TRBJ2-2; D is unresolved. The germline gives CDR1 SGHNT, CDR2 YYREEE (reference sequence). V lost 0 bases to trimming and J lost 4 bases, with 10 bases between them. This CDR3 comprises 15 residues. The DNA for the CDR3 is TGTGCCAGCAGCTTGGTCGGGTCCCCCACCGGGGAGCTGTTTTTT. Its protein product is CASSLVGSPTGELFF.